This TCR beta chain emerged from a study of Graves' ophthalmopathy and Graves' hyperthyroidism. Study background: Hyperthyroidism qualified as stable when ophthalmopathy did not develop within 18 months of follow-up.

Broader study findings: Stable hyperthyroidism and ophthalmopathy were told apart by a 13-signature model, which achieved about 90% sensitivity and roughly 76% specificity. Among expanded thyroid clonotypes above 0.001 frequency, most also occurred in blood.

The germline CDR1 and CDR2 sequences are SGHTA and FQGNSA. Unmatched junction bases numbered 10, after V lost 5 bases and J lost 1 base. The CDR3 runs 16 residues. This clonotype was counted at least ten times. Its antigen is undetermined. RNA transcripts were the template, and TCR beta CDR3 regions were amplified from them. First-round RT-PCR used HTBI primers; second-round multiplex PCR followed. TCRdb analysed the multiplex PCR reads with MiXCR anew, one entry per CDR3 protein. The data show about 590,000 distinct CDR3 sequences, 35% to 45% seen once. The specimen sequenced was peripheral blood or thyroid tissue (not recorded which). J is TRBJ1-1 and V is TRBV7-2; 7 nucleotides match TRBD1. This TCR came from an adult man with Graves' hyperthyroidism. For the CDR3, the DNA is TGTGCCAGCAGCCCCCTAGTCTACAGGGGGAACACTGAAGCTTTCTTT. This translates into CASSPLVYRGNTEAFF. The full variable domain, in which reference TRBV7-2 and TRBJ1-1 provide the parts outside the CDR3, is GAGVSQSPSNKVTEKGKDVELRCDPISGHTALYWYRQSLGQGLEFLIYFQGNSAPDKSGLPSDRFSAERTGGSVSTLTIQRTQQEDSAVYLCASSPLVYRGNTEAFFGQGTRLTVV.